These 24 T cell receptor beta chains originate from one sample sequenced in a study of blood T cells in healthy people across ages. The second PCR ran roughly 6 to 12 cycles with a sample-barcoded 5' primer and J-beta primers. TCRdb itself ran the 5' RACE reads through MiXCR, one entry per CDR3 protein. In the table there are about 800,000 distinct CDR3 sequences, about 42% of which are singletons. Sample: blood. Receptors originate from a man older than 75 in good health.

This clonotype was seen a few times. The chain recombines TRBV28 with TRBJ2-1; 11 nucleotides line up with TRBD2. CDR3 length equals 12 residues. The V gene end was trimmed by 5 bases and the J gene end by 12 bases; junction bases not matched to a gene: 3. Looked up from germline, CDR1 is MDHEN and CDR2 is SYDVKM. The CDR3 sequence is CASSRGLAGQFF. In nucleotides, the CDR3 is TGTGCCAGCAGTCGCGGACTAGCGGGGCAGTTCTTC.

The CDR3, as DNA: TGTGCCAGCCGGCGTGGGGCCTATAGCAATCAGCCCCAGCATTTT. Residues: CASRRGAYSNQPQHF. V gene TRBV19 combines with J gene TRBJ1-5; possible D gene TRBD1, 5 bases. Trimming left V 9 bases short and J 0 bases short, with 15 bases between. This CDR3 spans 15 amino acids. Germline CDR1 is LNHDA and CDR2 is SQIVND (reference sequence).

The chain joins TRBV5-1 to TRBJ2-2; tentatively, D is TRBD1 (6 bases). The CDR3 contains 14 residues. Per germline, CDR1 SGHRS and CDR2 YFSETQ. V lost 10 bases to trimming and J lost 0 bases, with 13 bases between them. The CDR3 reads CAGMAGANTGELFF. In DNA form, the CDR3 reads TGCGCCGGCATGGCAGGGGCGAACACCGGGGAGCTGTTTTTT.

As concerns this clonotype: A much bigger clone sits one base away, suggesting this may be a read error. The chain has TRBV27 and TRBJ2-7; D unclear. Trimming pared 6 bases from V and 2 bases from J, leaving 17 bases between. CDR3 length: 15 residues. Germline CDR1 reads MNHEY; CDR2 reads SMNVEV (reference sequence). The CDR3 protein is CASSAVDRRPYEQYF. The CDR3, as DNA: TGTGCCAGCAGCGCAGTAGACCGACGGCCCTACGAGCAGTACTTC.

The chain has TRBV4-3 and TRBJ1-1; possible D gene TRBD1, 6 bases. V gave up 2 bases and J gave up 4 bases, with 8 bases separating them. CDR1 and CDR2 from the germline V gene are LGHNA and YSLEER. This CDR3 contains 13 residues. The CDR3 sequence: CASSQMDSTEAFF. The CDR3 DNA follows: TGCGCCAGCAGCCAAATGGACAGCACTGAAGCTTTCTTT.

The J gene is TRBJ2-1, the V gene TRBV20-1; 8 nucleotides match TRBD2. The V segment lost 1 base and the J segment 7 bases; nucleotides outside the gene matches: 9. Germline CDR1 is DFQATT and CDR2 is SNEGSKA (reference sequence). The CDR3 extends over 15 amino acids. This CDR3 reads CSARVPGRAGNEQFF. DNA of the CDR3: TGCAGTGCTAGAGTCCCCGGGAGGGCGGGGAATGAGCAGTTCTTC.

A few counts support this clonotype. This chain joins TRBV20-1 and TRBJ2-3, with 9 bases lining up with TRBD2. This CDR3 is 15 amino acids long. The ends lost 6 bases at V and 4 bases at J; junction bases unmatched: 11. Germline V gene data show CDR1 as DFQATT and CDR2 as SNEGSKA (reference sequence). Here the CDR3 DNA reads TGCAGTGCCCGGACTTTAGCGGGAGAGCCAGATACGCAGTATTTT. Translating gives CSARTLAGEPDTQYF.

This chain joins TRBV10-3 and TRBJ1-1; a possible D gene is TRBD1 (5 bases). The CDR3 totals 16 residues. Trimming took 3 bases from V and 1 from J, leaving 15 bases between them. The germline CDR1 and CDR2 sequences are ENHRY and SYGVKD. Here the CDR3 DNA reads TGTGCCATCAGTGATCCAAGGGGCCGGGAGAACACTGAAGCTTTCTTT. It is translated as CAISDPRGRENTEAFF.

This clonotype was seen a handful of times. This chain links TRBV6-1 with TRBJ1-1; D gene uncertain. Germline V gene sequence: CDR1 MNHNS, CDR2 SASEGT. V was trimmed by 8 bases and J by 5 bases, leaving 12 bases between them. The CDR3 contains 12 residues. The CDR3 loop is CASAIGETEAFF. The CDR3 DNA is TGTGCCAGCGCTATTGGGGAGACTGAAGCTTTCTTT.

V usage is TRBV11-3 and J usage is TRBJ2-1; TRBD1 might be the D (5 bases). The germline V gene encodes CDR1 SGHNT and CDR2 YENEEA. CDR3 length equals 14 residues. V lost 5 bases, J lost 9 bases, and 17 bases lay in between. The CDR3 DNA reads TGTGCCAGCAGCCAACAACAGGTTCCTGGTGAGCAGTTCTTC. Protein sequence: CASSQQQVPGEQFF. The full variable domain, rest sourced from reference TRBV11-3 and TRBJ2-1, is EAGVVQSPRYKIIEKKQPVAFWCNPISGHNTLYWYLQNLGQGPELLIRYENEEAVDDSQLPKDRFSAERLKGVDSTLKIQPAELGDSAVYLCASSQQQVPGEQFFGPGTRLTVL.

The genes are TRBV6-1 and TRBJ2-3, with 10 bases matching TRBD1. The CDR3 spans 14 residues. With 4 bases clipped from V and 3 bases from J, the junction kept 1 base outside the gene matches. Germline loops: CDR1 MNHNS, CDR2 SASEGT. As DNA, the CDR3 is TGTGCCAGCAGTGGACAGGGGGCAACAGATACGCAGTATTTT. Protein: CASSGQGATDTQYF.

This chain joins TRBV30 and TRBJ2-5; no firm D call. The germline V gene has CDR1 GTSNPN and CDR2 SVGIG (reference sequence). This CDR3 comprises 12 residues. The germline V and J ends were trimmed by 1 base and 6 bases, with 9 bases remaining between them. For the CDR3, the DNA is TGTGCCTGGAGTGCCTCCCTTAAGACCCAGTACTTC. It codes for CAWSASLKTQYF. The full variable domain, with the rest looked up from reference TRBV30 and TRBJ2-5, is SQTIHQWPATLVQPVGSPLSLECTVEGTSNPNLYWYRQAAGRGLQLLFYSVGIGQISSEVPQNLSASRPQDRQFILSSKKLLLSDSGFYLCAWSASLKTQYFGPGTRLLVL.

This clonotype was recorded only once. One end of the junction does not line up with germline, which may come from a read error. This rearrangement joins TRBV5-6 to TRBJ1-2, with a tentative D call TRBD1 (5 bases). CDR3 size: 15 residues. From germline, CDR1 is SGHDT and CDR2 YYEEEE. CDR3 amino acids: CAGSPDGTLWDGYTF. Written as DNA, the CDR3 is TGTGCCGGCAGCCCCGACGGGACCCTTTGGGATGGCTACACCTTC.

This clonotype has a handful of counts. The J gene is TRBJ1-4, the V gene TRBV20-1; D might be TRBD1 (5 bases). The V gene lost 6 bases and the J gene lost 4 bases, with 12 bases spanning the gap. The CDR3 consists of 13 residues. Per the germline V gene, CDR1 is DFQATT and CDR2 is SNEGSKA (reference sequence). The CDR3 is CSAGDGFNEKLFF. The CDR3 nucleotides are TGCAGTGCAGGGGACGGGTTTAATGAAAAACTGTTTTTT.

The sample holds a few counts of this clonotype. The chain uses TRBV3-1 and TRBJ2-7; D uncertain. The CDR3 contains 12 residues. V was shortened by 5 bases and J by 3 bases, with 8 bases between the two germline ends. The germline V gene has CDR1 LGHDT and CDR2 YNNKEL (reference sequence). CDR3 bases: TGTGCCAGCAGCAGGATGGGCTACGAGCAGTACTTC. Protein sequence: CASSRMGYEQYF.

The chain employs TRBV14 and TRBJ2-1, with 8 nucleotides matching TRBD2. Germline V gives CDR1 SGHDN, CDR2 FVKESK. The CDR3 is 15 amino acids. Trimming removed 3 bases from V and 2 bases from J; junction bases left unmatched: 3. The CDR3 DNA is TGTGCCAGCAGCCATTCTAGCGGGCCCTACAATGAGCAGTTCTTC. The encoded protein is CASSHSSGPYNEQFF.

The genes are TRBV7-2 and TRBJ1-5, with 7 bases lining up with TRBD1. Trimming at V came to 5 bases and at J to 4 bases, leaving 14 bases not matched to a gene. The CDR3 has 17 residues. Germline lookup yields CDR1 SGHTA and CDR2 FQGNSA. The CDR3, as DNA: TGTGCCAGCAGCCCTCGACAGGGTGGAGGTTATAATCAGCCCCAGCATTTT. Translated, it gives CASSPRQGGGYNQPQHF.

A few counts support this clonotype. The chain uses TRBV5-1 and TRBJ2-5; no clear D. The CDR3 sequence is 14 residues long. CDR1 and CDR2 (germline): SGHRS, YFSETQ. The germline V and J ends were trimmed by 0 bases and 3 bases, with 9 bases remaining between them. CDR3 in DNA: TGCGCCAGCAGCTTGGACACAAACAAAGAGACCCAGTACTTC. The encoded protein is CASSLDTNKETQYF.

The chain carries TRBV12-3 or TRBV12-4 and TRBJ2-1; possibly TRBD2 for D (5 bases). The CDR3 runs to 14 residues. Trimming left V 5 bases short and J 4 bases short, with 12 bases between. The CDR3 region is CASSDPGVYNEQFF. In DNA, the CDR3 is TGTGCCAGCAGTGACCCCGGGGTTTACAATGAGCAGTTCTTC.

This clonotype was observed a single time. The chain carries TRBV6-5 and TRBJ2-7; D perhaps matches TRBD2 (6 bases). The DNA end is a closer match to TRBJ2-5, so the J assignment may be wrong. CDR1 is MNHEY, CDR2 SVGAGI, per germline. This CDR3 spans 13 amino acids. The CDR3 DNA follows: TGTGCCAGCAGTGGACTACCCGGGTCGACCCAGTACTTC. It translates to CASSGLPGSTQYF.

This clonotype has just one count. A much larger clone lies a single base off, so this may be a read error. The rearrangement joins TRBV28 to TRBJ2-1; D may match TRBD1 or TRBD2 (5 bases each). The CDR3 sequence is 12 residues long. The germline V gene has CDR1 MDHEN and CDR2 SYDVKM. The V and J ends lost 3 bases and 10 bases respectively, with 10 bases between them. CDR3 region: CASSLLWDEQFF. The CDR3 DNA reads TGTGCCAGCAGTTTGCTTTGGGACGAGCAGTTCTTC.

This clonotype was counted a single time. The chain uses TRBV29-1 and TRBJ1-2; maybe TRBD1 (6 bases). The CDR3 extends over 13 amino acids. Germline assignment: CDR1 SQVTM and CDR2 ANQGSEA. Trimming left V 3 bases short and J 2 bases short, with 10 bases between. CDR3 sequence reads: CSVDRTVNYGYTF. CDR3 sequence (DNA): TGCAGCGTTGATAGGACAGTCAACTATGGCTACACCTTC.

The genes are TRBV4-1 and TRBJ2-7, with D perhaps matching TRBD1 (5 bases). Trimming took 0 bases from V and 2 from J, leaving 11 bases between them. This CDR3 spans 15 amino acids. CDR1 is MGHRA and CDR2 is YSYEKL in the germline V gene. The CDR3 protein is CASSQDRQLTYEQYF. The CDR3, as DNA: TGCGCCAGCAGCCAAGATAGACAGCTTACCTACGAGCAGTACTTC.

This clonotype was counted a few times. The chain couples TRBV7-2 to TRBJ2-1, with D perhaps matching TRBD2 (5 bases). V was pared by 1 base and J by 0 bases, with 7 bases between. This CDR3 comprises 15 residues. Germline CDR1 is SGHTA and CDR2 is FQGNSA. The CDR3 loop is CASSLDGVSYNEQFF. CDR3 bases: TGTGCCAGCAGCTTAGACGGGGTCTCCTACAATGAGCAGTTCTTC.